These 21 T cell receptor beta chains originate from one sample sequenced in a study of blood T cell repertoires in COVID-19. Measured with immunoSEQ multiplex PCR; TCRdb has only the in-frame clones, and not every one. The sample shows about 170,000 clones, approximately 86% of them seen only once. Sequencing was done on a sample of peripheral blood. These receptors all come from a man over 45 with active or convalescent COVID-19.

This chain uses TRBV10-3 with TRBJ1-2; D not certain. Trimming took off 6 bases at V and 4 bases at J, with 18 bases between the two ends. The germline V gene encodes CDR1 ENHRY and CDR2 SYGVKD. The CDR3 spans 15 residues. The CDR3 spells CAISNLGQVSYGYTF. The CDR3 coding sequence is TGTGCCATCAGCAACCTCGGTCAGGTCAGCTATGGCTACACCTTC.

This clone was seen a handful of times. One end of the junction fails to match germline, which may point to a read error. The genes are TRBV29-1 and TRBJ1-1, with a weak D call TRBD1 (5 bases). Germline CDR1 SQVTM, CDR2 ANQGSEA. The CDR3 has 14 amino acids. CDR3 in amino acids: CSVKLMGLNTEAFF. In DNA, the CDR3 is TGCAGCGTGAAACTTATGGGGCTGAATACTGAAGCTTTCTTT.

The gene calls are TRBV7-6 and TRBJ1-4, with D tentatively TRBD1 (6 bases). V was cut by 0 bases and J by 0 bases, with 14 bases left in between. Germline V gives CDR1 SGHVS, CDR2 FNYEAQ. The CDR3 sequence is 18 residues long. Written as DNA, the CDR3 is TGTGCCAGCAGCTTAGCGCCGGGGGGCATAGCAACTAATGAAAAACTGTTTTTT. Protein: CASSLAPGGIATNEKLFF.

The rearrangement links TRBV5-1 to TRBJ2-3; TRBD2 matches at 9 bases. Unmatched junction bases numbered 13, after V lost 4 bases and J lost 4 bases. The CDR3 is 17 residues long. Germline-derived CDR1 and CDR2 are SGHRS and YFSETQ. The CDR3 DNA follows: TGCGCCAGCAGCCCCCTTTGGCGGGGGGGCCGGGCAGATACGCAGTATTTT. Its translation: CASSPLWRGGRADTQYF.

This clone was detected a few times. The chain is built from TRBV28 and TRBJ2-7, with 7 positions matching TRBD2. Germline-derived CDR1 and CDR2 are MDHEN and SYDVKM. This CDR3 is 14 amino acids long. With 5 bases clipped from V and 2 bases from J, the junction kept 6 bases outside the gene matches. CDR3 loop: CASSKASGTYEQYF. CDR3 bases: TGTGCCAGCAGTAAGGCTAGCGGAACCTACGAGCAGTACTTC.

The chain uses TRBV7-2 and TRBJ2-1; TRBD2 aligns across 9 bases. With 5 bases clipped from V and 9 bases from J, the junction kept 5 bases outside the gene matches. The length of the CDR3 is 13 residues. Germline V gene sequence: CDR1 SGHTA, CDR2 FQGNSA. CDR3: CASSRTSESEQFF. Here the CDR3 DNA reads TGTGCCAGCAGCCGGACTAGCGAGAGTGAGCAGTTCTTC.

This chain uses TRBV27 with TRBJ1-2; maybe TRBD1 (6 bases). From germline, CDR1 is MNHEY and CDR2 SMNVEV (reference sequence). This CDR3 region has 14 residues. V was pared by 6 bases and J by 8 bases, with 19 bases between. CDR3 nucleotide sequence: TGTGCCAGCAGACCCTTAGGGGGTGATAGAGGCTACACCTTC. Protein sequence: CASRPLGGDRGYTF.

The CDR3 DNA sequence: TGTGCCACCAGCAGAGATGGGACAGCCCCTGAAGCTTTCTTT. Translating it yields CATSRDGTAPEAFF. The chain is built from TRBV15 and TRBJ1-1; 7 bases are shared with TRBD1. The germline CDR1 and CDR2 sequences are LNHNV and YYDKDF (reference sequence). With 0 bases clipped from V and 6 bases from J, the junction kept 4 bases outside the gene matches. The CDR3 runs 14 residues.

In its sample, this clone was seen once. The rearrangement links TRBV5-1 to TRBJ2-1; 7 bases fit TRBD1. Germline values: CDR1 SGHRS, CDR2 YFSETQ. J gave up 8 bases and V 4 bases, and 6 bases lay outside the gene matches. The CDR3 runs 13 residues. CDR3 region: CASSTAQGDEQFF. The CDR3 bases are TGCGCCAGCAGCACCGCCCAGGGGGATGAGCAGTTCTTC.

This rearrangement joins TRBV30 to TRBJ1-5; D might be TRBD1 (5 bases). This CDR3 has 14 amino acids. The V gene's germline CDR1 is GTSNPN and CDR2 SVGIG (reference sequence). Trimming pared 2 bases from V and 7 bases from J, leaving 15 bases between. The DNA of the CDR3 is TGTGCCTGGAGTTCAGGGAGGGGCCGCCAGCCCCAGCATTTT. Its protein is CAWSSGRGRQPQHF. Full variable domain (outside the CDR3, taken from reference TRBV30 and TRBJ1-5): SQTIHQWPATLVQPVGSPLSLECTVEGTSNPNLYWYRQAAGRGLQLLFYSVGIGQISSEVPQNLSASRPQDRQFILSSKKLLLSDSGFYLCAWSSGRGRQPQHFGDGTRLSIL.

In this sample, this clone turned up once. The J gene is TRBJ1-2, the V gene TRBV6-5, with 9 bases identical to TRBD1. Unmatched junction bases numbered 2, after V lost 2 bases and J lost 1 base. The CDR3 extends over 15 amino acids. The germline V gene has CDR1 MNHEY and CDR2 SVGAGI. The CDR3 here is CASSYRTGDNYGYTF. The CDR3 DNA sequence: TGTGCCAGCAGTTACCGGACAGGGGATAACTATGGCTACACCTTC.

J is TRBJ2-2 and V is TRBV10-1; TRBD1 matches at 8 bases. V dropped 10 bases and J dropped 5; count of bases not matched to a gene: 9. The CDR3 covers 14 residues. Germline CDR1 reads WNHNN; CDR2 reads SYGVQD (reference sequence). The CDR3 sequence: CANVTGAATGELFF. The CDR3 region has the DNA TGCGCCAACGTGACAGGGGCCGCTACCGGGGAGCTGTTTTTT.

The chain uses TRBV27 and TRBJ1-4; D possibly corresponds to TRBD1 (5 bases). The CDR3 covers 14 residues. V was clipped by 5 bases and J by 4 bases, with 11 bases between them. Germline V gene lookup returns CDR1 MNHEY and CDR2 SMNVEV (reference sequence). This CDR3 is CASSRGHINEKLFF. As DNA, the CDR3 is TGTGCCAGCAGTCGAGGACATATTAATGAAAAACTGTTTTTT. Full variable domain (rest looked up from reference TRBV27 and TRBJ1-4): EAQVTQNPRYLITVTGKKLTVTCSQNMNHEYMSWYRQDPGLGLRQIYYSMNVEVTDKGDVPEGYKVSRKEKRNFPLILESPSPNQTSLYFCASSRGHINEKLFFGSGTQLSVL.

The chain employs TRBV7-2 and TRBJ2-5, with a possible D match to TRBD2 (6 bases). The germline gives CDR1 SGHTA, CDR2 FQGNSA. The CDR3 is 14 amino acids. V was cut by 4 bases and J by 7 bases, with 16 bases left in between. The CDR3: CASSSLGDWGTQYF. Here the CDR3 DNA reads TGTGCCAGCAGCTCGCTGGGGGACTGGGGGACCCAGTACTTC.

This chain links TRBV5-1 with TRBJ1-1; TRBD1 matches at 7 bases. Germline V lookup: CDR1 SGHRS, CDR2 YFSETQ. The CDR3 is 15 amino acids. With V trimmed by 0 bases and J by 4 bases, 6 bases remained unmatched. This chain's CDR3 is CASSLAPQGSTEAFF. CDR3 nucleotide sequence: TGCGCCAGCAGCTTGGCCCCACAGGGGTCCACTGAAGCTTTCTTT.

This clone was recorded once. This chain connects TRBV14 to TRBJ2-7; D uncertain. This CDR3 comprises 13 residues. The ends were cut back, 0 bases at V and 9 bases at J, with 12 bases in the middle. Germline-derived CDR1 and CDR2 are SGHDN and FVKESK. The CDR3 DNA is TGTGCCAGCAGCCAAGAAATCCTTACTCGGCAGTACTTC. Translation gives CASSQEILTRQYF.

The chain carries TRBV5-4 and TRBJ2-1, with TRBD1 identical over 9 bases. Trimming cost V 3 bases and J 0 bases; bases outside gene matches: 7. The CDR3 covers 17 residues. Germline V gene lookup returns CDR1 SGHNT and CDR2 YYREEE (reference sequence). The CDR3 DNA is TGTGCCAGCAGCTCTCCCCGACAGGGGGGCTCCTACAATGAGCAGTTCTTC. Amino acids: CASSSPRQGGSYNEQFF.

V usage is TRBV7-2 and J usage is TRBJ2-1; 8 bases line up with TRBD2. The V segment lost 7 bases and the J segment 6 bases; nucleotides outside the gene matches: 5. The germline CDR1 and CDR2 sequences are SGHTA and FQGNSA. This CDR3 region has 13 residues. The CDR3 loop is CASNGGGRNEQFF. In nucleotides, the CDR3 is TGTGCCAGCAACGGGGGGGGCCGCAATGAGCAGTTCTTC.

The sample holds a few counts of this clone. This chain connects TRBV7-8 to TRBJ2-3; possible D gene TRBD2, 6 bases. V shed 5 bases and J shed 10 bases, with 22 bases lying between them. Germline V gene data show CDR1 as SGHVS and CDR2 as FQNEAQ. The CDR3 is 15 residues long. CDR3 amino acids: CASSPPGGAAGAQYF. The CDR3 DNA reads TGTGCCAGCAGCCCTCCGGGCGGGGCCGCGGGTGCGCAGTATTTT.

The chain links TRBV7-3 to TRBJ2-7; possibly TRBD2 for D (5 bases). Per the germline V gene, CDR1 is SGHTA and CDR2 is FQGTGA. The CDR3 sequence is 14 residues long. V gave up 5 bases and J gave up 3 bases, with 14 bases separating them. The CDR3 loop is CASSRGSEGYEQYF. CDR3 in DNA: TGTGCCAGCAGCCGGGGTAGCGAGGGCTACGAGCAGTACTTC. Using reference TRBV7-3 and TRBJ2-7 for the parts outside the CDR3, the full variable domain is GAGVSQTPSNKVTEKGKYVELRCDPISGHTALYWYRQSLGQGPEFLIYFQGTGAADDSGLPNDRFFAVRPEGSVSTLKIQRTERGDSAVYLCASSRGSEGYEQYFGPGTRLTVT.

This chain uses TRBV27 with TRBJ1-2, with 9 bases that match TRBD1. Germline values: CDR1 MNHEY, CDR2 SMNVEV (reference sequence). The CDR3 totals 14 residues. Germline trimming cut 5 bases from V and 8 bases from J; bases unmatched to any gene: 9. CDR3 in amino acids: CASSPTTGGSGYTF. The CDR3 nucleotides are TGTGCCAGCAGTCCTACGACAGGGGGGAGCGGCTACACCTTC.